This is a list of T cell receptor beta chains from one sample in a study of T cells expressing NK-cell markers. TCRdb re-called the 5' RACE reads and catalogs CDR3 proteins one per entry, DNA excluded. This sample's table has 150,000 to 200,000 distinct CDR3 sequences. The sample consisted of blood T cells: a sorted CD56 or NKG2C T cell subset, CD4+ or CD8+ T cells, or bulk PBMC T cells (not recorded which). The receptors derive from a man aged 18-69 years in good health. Each CDR3 is given with its conserved first and last residue.

TRBV5-5	17	TRBJ2-1	CASSLFGGAAFYNEQFF
TRBV7-9	16	TRBJ2-2	CATLVREGENTGELFF
TRBV20-1	15	TRBJ1-5	CSARARTGGNQPQHF
TRBV2	15	TRBJ2-5	CASGDWTQRWETQYF
TRBV4-1	15	TRBJ2-7	CASSQDPGELWEQYF
TRBV5-1	13	TRBJ2-7	CASSGEVEYEQYF
TRBV27	13	TRBJ2-1	CASSLREYNEQFF
TRBV29-1	13	TRBJ2-7	CSVEDSGTYEQYF
TRBV5-1	16	TRBJ2-3	CASSWGWERVEDTQYF
TRBV4-1	15	TRBJ1-1	CASSQDTGQGSEAFF
TRBV4-1	17	TRBJ1-1	CASSQGAAAGWGWGAFF
TRBV13	14	TRBJ2-7	CASSIWEDPAEQYF
TRBV4-2	15	TRBJ2-1	CASSQVEAGGNEQFF
TRBV12-3/TRBV12-4	11	TRBJ1-3	CASSFGNTIYF
TRBV4-2	14	TRBJ2-1	CASSRISSNNEQFF
TRBV18	17	TRBJ1-4	CASSPGSRRGGDEKLFF
TRBV28	13	TRBJ2-7	CASSIIRGGEQYF
TRBV5-1	14	TRBJ2-7	CASSLSFAPYEQYF
TRBV6-5	15	TRBJ2-5	CASSYSGGAPETQYF
TRBV9	14	TRBJ2-7	CASSAQGDSYEQYF
TRBV24-1	15	TRBJ1-4	CATSDLRGKNEKLFF